The clone carrying this TCR beta chain came up a few times. What it binds is not known. An end of the junction differs from the germline gene, which may be a read error. The data originate from a study of cytomegalovirus exposure and HLA in healthy donors. The length of the CDR3 is 12 residues. Germline loops: CDR1 SGHVS, CDR2 FQNEAQ. 13 Jbeta primers and 60 Vbeta primers were used for the PCR. The data were produced by immunoSEQ multiplex PCR, yet TCRdb's version contains in-frame clones alone and is incomplete. In the table there are roughly 200,000 clones, approximately 85% of which are singletons. Broader study findings: A later analysis associated under 20,000 TCR beta sequences with HLA alleles at a 0.05 false discovery rate. For most TCR sequences rarity was the rule, although some public TCRs occurred in many donors.

V gene TRBV7-8 combines with J gene TRBJ2-5; D is possibly TRBD2 (6 bases). Material for sequencing was PBMCs. The sequence was obtained from a woman aged 45-65 years in good health and CMV-seronegative. This CDR3 reads CASSPGGITINF. The CDR3 bases are TGTGCCAGCAGCCCAGGAGGGATCACTATCAACTTC.